Detailed here is one TCR beta chain. Antigen specificity is unknown. TCRdb's table, derived via immunoSEQ multiplex PCR, lists solely in-frame clones and lacks some. The sample has tens of thousands of clones, more than 75% seen once. The data were taken from a study of T cell clones after liver transplantation. Study overall: As an antigen-independent comparator, third-party-reactive TCRbeta sequences came from pre-transplant mixed lymphocyte reactions. Apart from three HCV-positive recipients, transplants were for non-autoimmune, non-viral reasons. Study-level results: Small, mixed patient groups and varying post-transplant times limit these conclusions. A larger donor-reactive than third-party decline suggested partial antigen-specific deletion.

The CDR3 has 16 amino acids. V was clipped by 1 base and J by 1 base; unmatched bases: 6. Germline lookup yields CDR1 SGHAT and CDR2 FQNNGV. The sequences come from CD4+ T cells from blood, collected before liver transplant. The sequence was collected from a human donor who received a liver transplant. The chain uses TRBV11-2 and TRBJ1-1, with TRBD1 matching 7 bases. CDR3: CASSLGRRDRNTEAFF. The CDR3 nucleotides read TGTGCCAGCAGCTTAGGACGGCGGGACAGGAACACTGAAGCTTTCTTT. The variable domain in full, with the rest retrieved from reference TRBV11-2 and TRBJ1-1, is EAGVAQSPRYKIIEKRQSVAFWCNPISGHATLYWYQQILGQGPKLLIQFQNNGVVDDSQLPKDRFSAERLKGVDSTLKIQPAKLEDSAVYLCASSLGRRDRNTEAFFGQGTRLTVV.